This T cell receptor beta chain derives from a study of CD8 T cells in ankylosing spondylitis. Whole-study findings and limits: Disease-linked clones bore a CD8+ phenotype, appearing relatively rarely in peripheral blood. Some motif variants were previously reported in reactive arthritis synovial fluid and blood. Significantly higher representation of disease-linked clones was reported for matched ankylosing spondylitis synovial fluid.

Molecular-barcoded quantitative 5'-RACE produced these TCR beta libraries. Via MiXCR, TCRdb re-called the 5' RACE reads, giving one row per CDR3 protein. Among some 30,000 distinct CDR3 sequences, 12% to 15% were seen once, and the ten largest hold 36%. This clonotype was seen a handful of times. Its antigen remains unknown. This TCR came from a male donor with ankylosing spondylitis or in good health (not recorded which). Sequencing input: blood.

CDR3 protein: CASSQQGEGQETQYF. In DNA form, the CDR3 reads TGCGCCAGCAGCCAACAAGGGGAAGGACAAGAGACCCAGTACTTC. This sequence joins TRBV4-3 and TRBJ2-5, with D tentatively TRBD1 (5 bases). Deletions cut 2 bases from V and 2 bases from J, with 12 bases between. This CDR3 region has 15 residues. Per the germline V gene, CDR1 is LGHNA and CDR2 is YSLEER.